This entry lists 15 T cell receptor beta chains sequenced from one sample in a study of blood T cell repertoires in COVID-19. Repertoires were generated with immunoSEQ multiplex PCR, while TCRdb's copy carries only in-frame clones and drops some. Of more than 90,000 clones in the sample, around 72% were seen once. Sequencing was carried out using peripheral blood. The receptors originated from a woman aged 60-75 years in a cohort sampled during active or convalescent COVID-19.

The V call is TRBV9, the J call TRBJ1-5, with D possibly matching TRBD1 (5 bases). The CDR3 runs 16 residues. CDR1 is SGDLS and CDR2 is YYNGEE in the germline V gene. V was shortened by 3 bases and J by 0 bases, with 13 bases between the two germline ends. CDR3 in amino acids: CASSEGSGGSNQPQHF. The CDR3 DNA follows: TGTGCCAGCAGCGAGGGGTCGGGTGGTAGCAATCAGCCCCAGCATTTT.

This clone was seen only once. The chain carries TRBV30 and TRBJ1-1; the D is unclear. CDR1 is GTSNPN and CDR2 is SVGIG in the germline V gene (reference sequence). CDR3 length: 12 residues. Trimming shortened V by 0 bases and J by 7 bases, and 9 bases separated the two germline ends. CDR3 region: CAWSVSEFEAFF. In DNA form, the CDR3 reads TGTGCCTGGAGTGTAAGCGAGTTTGAAGCTTTCTTT.

This clone was seen more than once but under ten times. CDR3 region: CASSIITGYEAFF. DNA of the CDR3: TGCGCCAGCAGCATAATAACAGGGTATGAAGCTTTCTTT. V and J are TRBV5-1 and TRBJ1-1; the D gene is possibly TRBD1 (6 bases). Germline-derived CDR1 and CDR2 are SGHRS and YFSETQ. This CDR3 comprises 13 residues. V shed 4 bases and J shed 7 bases, with 14 bases lying between them.

This chain uses TRBV19 with TRBJ2-3; D perhaps matches TRBD2 (6 bases). The CDR3 is made up of 13 amino acids. The V gene lost 7 bases and the J gene lost 1 base, with 9 bases spanning the gap. CDR1 is LNHDA and CDR2 is SQIVND in the germline V gene (reference sequence). CDR3 amino acids: CASKVAGTDTQYF. The DNA of the CDR3 is TGTGCCAGTAAAGTAGCGGGCACAGATACGCAGTATTTT.

The chain combines TRBV3-1 (or the pseudogene TRBV3-2) with TRBJ2-2, with 8 positions matching TRBD2. The CDR3 has 15 residues. Unmatched junction bases numbered 6, after V lost 4 bases and J lost 5 bases. Germline V gene sequence: CDR1 LGHDT, CDR2 YNNKEL (reference sequence). In nucleotides, the CDR3 is TGTGCCAGCAGCCCCGGGGGGGGGCGAACCGGGGAGCTGTTTTTT. As protein: CASSPGGGRTGELFF.

This clone showed up just a few times. This chain joins TRBV12-3 or TRBV12-4 and TRBJ1-2, with D possibly being TRBD1 (5 bases). V gave up 10 bases and J gave up 7 bases, with 13 bases separating them. CDR3 size: 11 residues. The CDR3 nucleotides are TGTGCCAACCAAGGAGGGGCTGGCTACACCTTC. As protein: CANQGGAGYTF.

The chain carries TRBV18 and TRBJ1-1; D call uncertain. Germline lookup yields CDR1 KGHSH and CDR2 LQKENI. This CDR3 region has 12 residues. Trimming took off 1 base at V and 6 bases at J, with 6 bases between the two ends. CDR3 nucleotides: TGTGCCAGCTCACCACTCCGTTCTGAAGCTTTCTTT. It is translated as CASSPLRSEAFF.

The rearrangement uses TRBV18 and TRBJ1-5; 7 positions match TRBD1. Germline assignment: CDR1 KGHSH and CDR2 LQKENI. V trimming: 0 bases; J trimming: 7 bases; junction bases outside the gene matches: 6. There are 15 residues in the CDR3. Here the CDR3 DNA reads TGTGCCAGCTCACCACCAGGGGGCGCAGGACAGCCCCAGCATTTT. Protein: CASSPPGGAGQPQHF.

V usage is TRBV24-1 and J usage is TRBJ2-1, with no clear D. The CDR3 length is 12 residues. With 8 bases removed from V and 7 bases from J, the gap between germline ends came to 11 bases. Germline assignment: CDR1 KGHDR and CDR2 SFDVKD. DNA for the CDR3: TGTGCCACCACTGGGTACGGGAATGAGCAGTTCTTC. Its translation: CATTGYGNEQFF.

The chain is built from TRBV5-6 and TRBJ2-5, with a weak D call TRBD1 (5 bases). The CDR3 spans 13 residues. V gave up 1 base and J gave up 4 bases, with 8 bases separating them. Looked up from germline, CDR1 is SGHDT and CDR2 is YYEEEE. DNA of the CDR3: TGTGCCAGCAGCTTGACAGGAGCAGAGACCCAGTACTTC. Translated, it gives CASSLTGAETQYF.

The rearrangement links TRBV6-5 to TRBJ2-7; 9 nucleotides line up with TRBD1. Germline values: CDR1 MNHEY, CDR2 SVGAGI. V shed 6 bases and J 2 bases; nucleotides not matched to a gene: 5. CDR3 length: 14 amino acids. In DNA, the CDR3 is TGTGCCAGCAGCCGGACAGGGGCAACCTACGAGCAGTACTTC. Amino acids: CASSRTGATYEQYF.

This chain connects TRBV6-5 to TRBJ2-2; D is possibly TRBD1 (6 bases). Germline loops: CDR1 MNHEY, CDR2 SVGAGI. There are 15 residues in the CDR3. V lost 7 bases, J lost 2 bases, and 14 bases lay in between. This CDR3 reads CASTMARGNTGELFF. CDR3 DNA: TGTGCCAGCACCATGGCCAGGGGCAACACCGGGGAGCTGTTTTTT.

This sequence joins TRBV13 and TRBJ1-1; D uncertain. Trimming took 2 bases from V and 0 from J, leaving 13 bases between them. Germline V lookup: CDR1 PRHDT, CDR2 FYEKMQ (reference sequence). The CDR3 is 16 amino acids. The CDR3 loop reads CASSLLGRTVNTEAFF. The DNA of the CDR3 is TGTGCCAGCAGCTTACTGGGGAGGACTGTGAACACTGAAGCTTTCTTT.

The chain couples TRBV5-6 to TRBJ2-7, with TRBD1 as a possible D gene (5 bases). This CDR3 region has 14 residues. Trimming removed 0 bases from V and 6 bases from J, with 13 bases in between. Germline V gene lookup returns CDR1 SGHDT and CDR2 YYEEEE. CDR3 DNA sequence: TGTGCCAGCAGCTTGGGTCAGGGTATCGGCGAGCAGTACTTC. It encodes CASSLGQGIGEQYF.

J is TRBJ1-1 and V is TRBV7-2; possible D gene TRBD1, 5 bases. Germline CDR1 SGHTA, CDR2 FQGNSA. The CDR3 totals 15 residues. Trimming removed 4 bases from V and 1 base from J, with 13 bases in between. The CDR3 DNA sequence: TGTGCCAGCAGCTATACAGGAACTGAGAACACTGAAGCTTTCTTT. Encoded protein: CASSYTGTENTEAFF.